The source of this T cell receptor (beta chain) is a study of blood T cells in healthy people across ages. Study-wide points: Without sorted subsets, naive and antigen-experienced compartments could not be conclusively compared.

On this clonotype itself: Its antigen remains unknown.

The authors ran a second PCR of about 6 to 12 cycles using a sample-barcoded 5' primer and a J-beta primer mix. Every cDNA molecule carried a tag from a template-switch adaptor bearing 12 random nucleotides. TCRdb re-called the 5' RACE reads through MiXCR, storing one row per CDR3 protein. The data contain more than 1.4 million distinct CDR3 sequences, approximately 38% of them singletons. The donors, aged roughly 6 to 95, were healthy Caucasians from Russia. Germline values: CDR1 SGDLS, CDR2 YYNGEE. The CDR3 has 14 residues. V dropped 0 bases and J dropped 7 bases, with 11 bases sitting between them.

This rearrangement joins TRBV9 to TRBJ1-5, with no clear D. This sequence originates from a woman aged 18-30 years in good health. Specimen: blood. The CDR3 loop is CASSVALGGQPQHF. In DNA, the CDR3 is TGTGCCAGCAGCGTAGCGTTGGGAGGGCAGCCCCAGCATTTT.